This TCR beta chain comes out of a study of blood T cell repertoires in COVID-19. Study background: Material from acute and convalescent COVID-19 was sourced from the United States, Italy and Spain.

Per the germline V gene, CDR1 is LNHDA and CDR2 is SQIVND (reference sequence). V lost 7 bases and J lost 3, with 6 bases in between. CDR3 length: 11 amino acids. This clone came up many times. Using immunoSEQ multiplex PCR, the repertoire was profiled, and TCRdb retains in-frame clones only, with some absent. The sample lists some 130,000 clones, approximately 79% occurring once. Participants were placed into cohorts based on the clinical history they reported. V is TRBV19 and J is TRBJ1-1; D is uncertain. Material for sequencing was PBMCs or T cells enriched from blood (not recorded which). This receptor was obtained from a man in his forties or fifties with acute COVID-19. CDR3 in amino acids: CASNTYTEAFF. The CDR3 region has the DNA TGTGCCAGTAATACTTACACTGAAGCTTTCTTT.